Each of the 30 T cell receptor beta chains below was sequenced from the same sample in a study of naive and memory T cell subsets. An equimolar mix of two oligonucleotides served as the beta constant-region primer for TRBC1 and TRBC2. From the UMI-ligation and nested PCR reads, TCRdb called clonotypes with MiXCR, one entry per CDR3 protein. There are under 100,000 distinct CDR3 sequences in the sample; roughly 7% occur only once, and over 1.5% lies in the top ten. The specimen was central memory CD4+ T cells from blood. These receptor sequences come from a human donor in good health.

This clonotype was seen at least ten times. This rearrangement joins TRBV7-2 to TRBJ1-5, with D perhaps matching TRBD1 (5 bases). V was shortened by 5 bases and J by 6 bases, with 11 bases between the two germline ends. This CDR3 contains 13 residues. Germline assignment: CDR1 SGHTA and CDR2 FQGNSA. The CDR3 protein is CASSAGAVQPQHF. The CDR3 DNA sequence: TGTGCCAGCAGCGCTGGGGCGGTTCAGCCCCAGCATTTT.

This clonotype was counted a few times. V gene TRBV3-1 combines with J gene TRBJ2-1, with a weak D call TRBD2 (5 bases). The CDR3 runs to 15 residues. The germline V gene has CDR1 LGHDT and CDR2 YNNKEL (reference sequence). V dropped 6 bases and J dropped 2 bases, with 14 bases sitting between them. The CDR3 DNA follows: TGTGCCAGCAGTCCTAGCCGGAGTACCTACAATGAGCAGTTCTTC. Protein: CASSPSRSTYNEQFF.

The chain joins TRBV10-3 to TRBJ2-3; 8 bases match TRBD2. There are 14 residues in the CDR3. Germline assignment: CDR1 ENHRY and CDR2 SYGVKD. The V gene end was trimmed by 8 bases and the J gene end by 4 bases; junction bases not matched to a gene: 8. CDR3 nucleotides: TGTGCCATCGAAGAAGCGGGAGTGGCAGATACGCAGTATTTT. It specifies CAIEEAGVADTQYF.

Many counts were recorded for this clonotype. This chain connects TRBV20-1 to TRBJ2-7, with D possibly matching TRBD1 (5 bases). Trimming removed 0 bases at V and 4 bases at J, with 10 bases between. CDR1 is DFQATT and CDR2 is SNEGSKA in the germline V gene (reference sequence). The CDR3 sequence is 13 residues long. The CDR3 bases are TGCAGTGCTAGAGATGGGGCCCGGTACGAGCAGTACTTC. This codes for CSARDGARYEQYF.

This clonotype was found many times. The J gene is TRBJ2-3, the V gene TRBV4-3, with 7 bases matching TRBD1. Germline CDR1 and CDR2: LGHNA and YSLEER. After removal of 4 bases from V and 1 base from J, the junction contained 5 bases not matched to a gene. The CDR3 totals 15 residues. The CDR3 region is CASSPYGQGTDTQYF. The CDR3 DNA is TGCGCCAGCAGCCCCTATGGACAGGGCACAGATACGCAGTATTTT.

This clonotype was observed a few times. The chain employs TRBV5-4 and TRBJ2-1, with D unclear. Looked up from germline, CDR1 is SGHNT and CDR2 is YYREEE (reference sequence). The CDR3 has 13 amino acids. Trimming stripped 4 bases from V and 7 bases from J, with 12 bases between. The CDR3 DNA sequence: TGTGCCAGCAGCCCGACCCTATCAAATGAGCAGTTCTTC. It translates to CASSPTLSNEQFF.

V and J are TRBV20-1 and TRBJ1-1, with 7 bases aligning to TRBD1. This CDR3 has 13 residues. Germline assignment: CDR1 DFQATT and CDR2 SNEGSKA (reference sequence). The ends lost 1 base at V and 4 bases at J; junction bases unmatched: 3. The CDR3 bases are TGCAGTGCTAGAGCAGGGGGGGGCACTGAAGCTTTCTTT. This sequence encodes CSARAGGGTEAFF.

The chain uses TRBV5-4 and TRBJ2-1; TRBD1 matches at 7 bases. Per the germline V gene, CDR1 is SGHNT and CDR2 is YYREEE (reference sequence). The J segment lost 8 bases and the V segment lost 3 bases, leaving 5 bases of the junction unmatched. The CDR3 contains 13 residues. Here the CDR3 reads CASSSRQGDEQFF. As DNA, the CDR3 is TGTGCCAGCAGCTCCCGACAGGGCGATGAGCAGTTCTTC.

This clonotype was observed many times. The J gene is TRBJ2-7, the V gene TRBV3-1; possibly TRBD1 for D (6 bases). The germline gives CDR1 LGHDT, CDR2 YNNKEL (reference sequence). Trimming took 4 bases from V and 4 from J, leaving 11 bases between them. This CDR3 comprises 13 residues. The CDR3 bases are TGTGCCAGCAGCCTCCAGGGGAGATACGAGCAGTACTTC. This codes for CASSLQGRYEQYF.

At least ten counts were recorded for this clonotype. This chain links TRBV25-1 with TRBJ2-7; D is tentatively TRBD1 or TRBD2 (5 bases each). The CDR3 is 13 amino acids. Trimming removed 4 bases at V and 6 bases at J, with 13 bases between. The germline V gene encodes CDR1 MGHDK and CDR2 SYGVNS. The CDR3: CASSAWDGFEQYF. The CDR3 region has the DNA TGTGCCAGCAGTGCGTGGGACGGTTTCGAGCAGTACTTC.

Note on this clonotype: Compared with germline, one end of the junction differs, possibly owing to a read error. The chain links TRBV20-1 to TRBJ2-1, with 14 nucleotides matching TRBD2. The CDR3 is made up of 15 amino acids. Looked up from germline, CDR1 is DFQATT and CDR2 is SNEGSKA (reference sequence). CDR3 coding DNA: TGCAGTGCCGCCGGGACTAGCGGGGGTAGCAATGAGAAGTTCTTC. It translates to CSAAGTSGGSNEKFF.

This clonotype was seen many times. V is TRBV12-3 or TRBV12-4 and J is TRBJ1-5; the match to TRBD1 covers 8 bases. V shed 1 base, J shed 6 bases, and the junction held 5 bases outside the gene matches. CDR3 length: 15 residues. The CDR3 bases are TGTGCCAGCAGTTTAGAAGCAGGGGGCGTTCAGCCCCAGCATTTT. Protein sequence: CASSLEAGGVQPQHF.

There are many counts of this clonotype. The chain uses TRBV5-1 and TRBJ1-5; 10 nucleotides agree with TRBD1. Trimming cost V 4 bases and J 0 bases; bases outside gene matches: 7. In germline, CDR1 is SGHRS, CDR2 YFSETQ. The CDR3 runs to 17 residues. The CDR3 sequence is CASSLGTGDPSNQPQHF. CDR3 coding DNA: TGCGCCAGCAGCCTTGGGACAGGGGATCCTAGCAATCAGCCCCAGCATTTT.

J is TRBJ2-1 and V is TRBV11-2; 10 bases map to TRBD2. This CDR3 comprises 15 residues. Germline V gene data show CDR1 as SGHAT and CDR2 as FQNNGV. Trimming at V came to 5 bases and at J to 6 bases, leaving 7 bases not matched to a gene. This CDR3 is CASSAPAGGPNEQFF. The CDR3 region has the DNA TGTGCCAGCAGCGCCCCAGCGGGAGGGCCCAATGAGCAGTTCTTC.

This chain links TRBV7-2 with TRBJ1-5; tentatively, D is TRBD1 (5 bases). This CDR3 has 17 residues. Germline V CDR1 and CDR2: SGHTA, FQGNSA. V lost 6 bases and J lost 6, with 24 bases in between. CDR3 nucleotide sequence: TGTGCCAGCAGTAAAGAGACCGGGGCCTCCGGCGCTCAGCCCCAGCATTTT. Translating gives CASSKETGASGAQPQHF.

This clonotype was recorded many times. This chain joins TRBV7-2 and TRBJ2-4; D may be TRBD1 (6 bases). Germline loops: CDR1 SGHTA, CDR2 FQGNSA. V lost 0 bases, J lost 8 bases, and 17 bases lay in between. This CDR3 spans 16 amino acids. CDR3 region: CASSLAPPGVGDIQYF. CDR3 nucleotides: TGTGCCAGCAGCTTAGCTCCCCCAGGGGTGGGTGACATTCAGTACTTC.

The gene calls are TRBV12-3 or TRBV12-4 and TRBJ1-2; TRBD1 agrees at 12 bases. J was trimmed by 6 bases and V by 7 bases; bases with no gene match: 6. This CDR3 is 14 amino acids long. CDR3 residues: CASKSGDRGHGYTF. The CDR3 DNA follows: TGTGCCAGCAAATCGGGGGACAGGGGGCATGGCTACACCTTC.

This chain uses TRBV27 with TRBJ1-2; no reliable D call. Germline-derived CDR1 and CDR2 are MNHEY and SMNVEV (reference sequence). The CDR3 sequence is 12 residues long. V dropped 6 bases and J dropped 7 bases, with 12 bases sitting between them. The CDR3 DNA reads TGTGCCAGCAGCACAGTCACGGGTGGCTACACCTTC. This sequence encodes CASSTVTGGYTF.

This rearrangement joins TRBV6-1 to TRBJ2-3; D uncertain. CDR1 is MNHNS, CDR2 SASEGT, per germline. This CDR3 contains 13 residues. V was clipped by 2 bases and J by 2 bases, with 5 bases between them. The CDR3 reads CASSEQITDTQYF. CDR3 nucleotides: TGTGCCAGCAGTGAACAAATCACAGATACGCAGTATTTT.

This clonotype has only a few counts. The J gene is TRBJ2-2, the V gene TRBV14; D perhaps matches TRBD2 (6 bases). From germline, CDR1 is SGHDN and CDR2 FVKESK. The V end was cut by 3 bases, the J end by 6 bases, with 14 bases between. The CDR3 is 15 residues long. The CDR3 DNA reads TGTGCCAGCAGCCATTCCTCACAGCGGGCCGGGGAGCTGTTTTTT. Translation gives CASSHSSQRAGELFF.

Ten or more counts support this clonotype. The chain links TRBV19 to TRBJ1-6, with D possibly being TRBD1 (6 bases). The V gene's germline CDR1 is LNHDA and CDR2 SQIVND (reference sequence). The CDR3 length is 15 residues. V was pared by 4 bases and J by 7 bases, with 14 bases between. CDR3 DNA: TGTGCCAGTAGTAGTTCGGGCAGGGGAAATTCACCCCTCCACTTT. Protein product: CASSSSGRGNSPLHF.

A few counts support this clonotype. A read error may be the cause here, since a much bigger clone is one base away. The genes are TRBV7-9 and TRBJ1-1, with a possible D match to TRBD1 (6 bases). The CDR3 is 14 residues long. Germline CDR1 and CDR2: SEHNR and FQNEAQ (reference sequence). Trimming stripped 5 bases from V and 8 bases from J, with 18 bases between. CDR3 bases: TGTGCCAGCAGCCCGACAGGTGGGTGCGGGGAAGCTTTCTTT. It codes for CASSPTGGCGEAFF.

The chain couples TRBV7-2 to TRBJ1-1; 9 nucleotides align to TRBD1. The CDR3 extends over 14 amino acids. V shed 5 bases, J shed 4 bases, and the junction held 5 bases outside the gene matches. Germline V lookup: CDR1 SGHTA, CDR2 FQGNSA. CDR3 loop: CASSRDRAFTEAFF. The CDR3 nucleotides are TGTGCCAGCAGCAGGGACAGGGCATTCACTGAAGCTTTCTTT.

The table lists this clonotype with many counts. The chain has TRBV6-5 and TRBJ1-2; tentatively, D is TRBD1 (6 bases). The CDR3 length is 13 residues. Trimming left V 6 bases short and J 7 bases short, with 15 bases between. CDR1 is MNHEY, CDR2 SVGAGI, per germline. CDR3 nucleotide sequence: TGTGCCAGCAGCCTGACAGGCGAATCTGGCTACACCTTC. It is translated as CASSLTGESGYTF.

The table lists this clonotype with a few counts. V gene TRBV18 combines with J gene TRBJ1-1; 8 bases line up with TRBD1. Germline V gene data show CDR1 as KGHSH and CDR2 as LQKENI. The CDR3 runs 16 residues. Unmatched junction bases numbered 8, after V lost 3 bases and J lost 2 bases. The CDR3 loop reads CASSPTSGQANTEAFF. DNA of the CDR3: TGTGCCAGCTCACCTACCTCGGGACAGGCAAACACTGAAGCTTTCTTT.

This clonotype appeared many times. The CDR3 DNA reads TGTGCCTGGAGGCCGAATTCAGGGAACCTCGATCAGCCCCAGCATTTT. Its translation is CAWRPNSGNLDQPQHF. The rearrangement joins TRBV30 to TRBJ1-5; perhaps TRBD1 as D (5 bases). V gave up 3 bases and J gave up 5 bases, with 20 bases separating them. The CDR3 has 16 amino acids. The germline CDR1 and CDR2 sequences are GTSNPN and SVGIG (reference sequence).

The chain employs TRBV6-2 or TRBV6-3 and TRBJ1-2; D gene ambiguous. V shed 2 bases and J shed 3 bases, with 13 bases lying between them. CDR3 length: 15 amino acids. Per germline, CDR1 MNHEY and CDR2 SVGEGT. Here the CDR3 DNA reads TGTGCCAGCAGTTACGGAGTTGGCAGTTACTATGGCTACACCTTC. This codes for CASSYGVGSYYGYTF.

Ten or more counts support this clonotype. Here the CDR3 reads CASSPRLSLDTQYF. In nucleotides, the CDR3 is TGTGCCAGTAGTCCCCGACTAAGCCTAGATACGCAGTATTTT. The rearrangement links TRBV19 to TRBJ2-3; a possible D gene is TRBD2 (5 bases). The CDR3 extends over 14 amino acids. Germline assignment: CDR1 LNHDA and CDR2 SQIVND (reference sequence). V was shortened by 5 bases and J by 5 bases, with 14 bases between the two germline ends.

This clonotype was found many times. V usage is TRBV20-1 and J usage is TRBJ1-5; unclear D gene. Trimming pared 1 base from V and 4 bases from J, leaving 11 bases between. CDR3 length: 14 residues. Germline CDR1 and CDR2: DFQATT and SNEGSKA (reference sequence). The CDR3 DNA follows: TGCAGTGCTAGAGTAGGAGGAGATAATCAGCCCCAGCATTTT. It codes for CSARVGGDNQPQHF.

The V gene is TRBV19, the J gene TRBJ2-6; D call uncertain. Germline assignment: CDR1 LNHDA and CDR2 SQIVND (reference sequence). V dropped 5 bases and J dropped 4 bases, with 12 bases sitting between them. CDR3 length: 15 amino acids. The CDR3, as DNA: TGTGCCAGTAGTCAGAGTCCAGCGGGGGCCAACGTCCTGACTTTC. Translated, it gives CASSQSPAGANVLTF. Drawing the rest from reference TRBV19 and TRBJ2-6, the complete variable domain is DGGITQSPKYLFRKEGQNVTLSCEQNLNHDAMYWYRQDPGQGLRLIYYSQIVNDFQKGDIAEGYSVSREKKESFPLTVTSAQKNPTAFYLCASSQSPAGANVLTFGAGSRLTVL.